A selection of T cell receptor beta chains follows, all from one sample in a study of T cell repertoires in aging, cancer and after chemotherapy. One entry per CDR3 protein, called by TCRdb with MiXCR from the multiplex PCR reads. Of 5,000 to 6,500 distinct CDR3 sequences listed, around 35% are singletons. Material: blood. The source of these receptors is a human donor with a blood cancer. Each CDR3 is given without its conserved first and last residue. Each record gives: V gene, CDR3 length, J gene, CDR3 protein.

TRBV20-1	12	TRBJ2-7	SASGTGVTYEQY
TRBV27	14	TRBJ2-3	ASSFAGVDNTDTQY
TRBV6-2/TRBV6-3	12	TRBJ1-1	ASIPEWGNTEAF
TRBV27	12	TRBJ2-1	ASSFLKGGNEQF
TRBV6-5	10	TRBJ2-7	ASSGDSYEQY
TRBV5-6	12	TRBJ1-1	ASSSPYSNTEAF
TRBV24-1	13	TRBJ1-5	ATSDHRTGNQPQH
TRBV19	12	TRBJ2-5	ASSTPGSQETQY
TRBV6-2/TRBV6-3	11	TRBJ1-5	ATHLSLNQPQH
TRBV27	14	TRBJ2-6	ASSFLQGTGANVLT
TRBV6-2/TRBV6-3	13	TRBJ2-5	ASTKTSGAQETQY
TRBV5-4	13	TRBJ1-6	ASSSQQGYNSPLH
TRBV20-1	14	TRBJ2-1	SARDLAGVINAEQF
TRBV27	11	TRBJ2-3	ASSLTRLGTQY
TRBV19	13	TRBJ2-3	ASSLPNAGTDTQY
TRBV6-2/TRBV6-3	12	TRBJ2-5	ASRLAGGNETQY
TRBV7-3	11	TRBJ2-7	ASSLIGGSEQY
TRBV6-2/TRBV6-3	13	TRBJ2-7	ASSYHGDRGHEQY
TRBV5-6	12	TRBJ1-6	ASSSDRHDSPLH
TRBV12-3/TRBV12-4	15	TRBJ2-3	ASSSHEQEPSTDTQY
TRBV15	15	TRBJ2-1	ATSRPLGTGGVNEQF
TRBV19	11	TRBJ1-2	ASARGWSYGYT
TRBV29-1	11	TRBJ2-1	SGDLAGGNEQF
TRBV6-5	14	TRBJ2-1	ASSYSFPVGGDEQF
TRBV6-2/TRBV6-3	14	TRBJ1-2	ASSYPRWEEAYGYT
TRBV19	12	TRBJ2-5	ASSIGGSQETQY
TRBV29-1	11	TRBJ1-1	SAQDSVDTEAF
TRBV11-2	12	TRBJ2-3	ASSLSRVADTQY
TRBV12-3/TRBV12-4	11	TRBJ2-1	ASSFIGYNEQF
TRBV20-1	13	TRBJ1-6	SARGPVSYNSPLH
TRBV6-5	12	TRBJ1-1	ASSSGRGVTEAF
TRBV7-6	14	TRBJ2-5	ASSWVRGRGEETQY
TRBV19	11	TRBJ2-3	ASSTSHPDTQY
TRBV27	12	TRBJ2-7	ASSFAGGAYEQY
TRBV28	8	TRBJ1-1	ASKDTEAF
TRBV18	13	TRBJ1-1	ASTPDRGRLFEAF
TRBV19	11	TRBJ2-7	ASSTGRIYEQY
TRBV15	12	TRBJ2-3	ATSSSGRTDTQY
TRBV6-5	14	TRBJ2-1	ASSSPLARSYNEQF
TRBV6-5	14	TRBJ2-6	ASSYGQGFGANVLT